This T cell receptor beta chain is drawn from a study of control samples from healthy donors and cancer patients. Profiled with immunoSEQ multiplex PCR; TCRdb holds only in-frame clones, not every one. This table has roughly 120,000 clones, around 96% appearing once. CDR3 length: 15 residues. Germline V CDR1 and CDR2: MGHRA, YSYEKL. Trimming took off 0 bases at V and 4 bases at J, with 10 bases between the two ends. The J gene is TRBJ1-3, the V gene TRBV4-1; D call uncertain. The sequenced material came from blood. This receptor was identified in a man aged 30 to 45 in good health. For the CDR3, the DNA is TGCGCCAGCAGCCAAGATACGGCAGCGGGAAACACCATATATTTT. Its protein product is CASSQDTAAGNTIYF.